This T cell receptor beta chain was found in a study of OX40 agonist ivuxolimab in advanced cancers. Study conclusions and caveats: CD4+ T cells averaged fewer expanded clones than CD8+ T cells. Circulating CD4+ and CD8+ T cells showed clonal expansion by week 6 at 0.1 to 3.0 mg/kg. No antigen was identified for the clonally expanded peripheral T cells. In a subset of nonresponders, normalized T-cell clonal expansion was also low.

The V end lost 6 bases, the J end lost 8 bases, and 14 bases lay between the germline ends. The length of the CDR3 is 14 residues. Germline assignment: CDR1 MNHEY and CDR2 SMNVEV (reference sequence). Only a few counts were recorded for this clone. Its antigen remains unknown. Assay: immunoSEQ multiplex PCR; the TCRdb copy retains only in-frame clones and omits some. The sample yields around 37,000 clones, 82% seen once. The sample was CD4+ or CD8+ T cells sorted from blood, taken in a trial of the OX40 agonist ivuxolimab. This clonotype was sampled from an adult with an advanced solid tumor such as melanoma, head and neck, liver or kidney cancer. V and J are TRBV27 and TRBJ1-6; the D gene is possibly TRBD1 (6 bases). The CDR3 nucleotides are TGTGCCAGCAGCCCGACAGGATCTCATTCACCCCTCCACTTT. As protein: CASSPTGSHSPLHF.